This T cell receptor (beta chain) was captured in a study of control samples from healthy donors and cancer patients. Here immunoSEQ multiplex PCR was the method, and the copy in TCRdb shows in-frame clones only, minus some. The data show roughly 120,000 clones, with 85% to 90% seen just once and 3.5% to 4% held by the top ten. The specimen sequenced was PBMCs. This receptor was taken from a woman aged 55-75 years with lung cancer.

CDR3 in amino acids: CASSFAPGAGGRNSPLHF. CDR3 in DNA: TGCGCCAGCAGCTTCGCGCCCGGGGCAGGGGGGCGAAATTCACCCCTCCACTTT. The chain is built from TRBV5-1 and TRBJ1-6; 7 positions match TRBD1. CDR1 is SGHRS and CDR2 is YFSETQ in the germline V gene. The length of the CDR3 is 18 residues. The V segment lost 2 bases and the J segment 7 bases; nucleotides outside the gene matches: 15. Full variable domain (missing parts from reference TRBV5-1 and TRBJ1-6): KAGVTQTPRYLIKTRGQQVTLSCSPISGHRSVSWYQQTPGQGLQFLFEYFSETQRNKGNFPGRFSGRQFSNSRSEMNVSTLELGDSALYLCASSFAPGAGGRNSPLHFGNGTRLTVT.